The 12 T cell receptor beta chains given below trace back to one sample, sequenced in a study of T cells in Graves' hyperthyroidism and ophthalmopathy. RNA transcripts were the template for amplifying TCR beta CDR3 regions. RT-PCR in the first round (using the HTBI primer set) targeted the TCR CDR3. TCRdb re-derived calls from the multiplex PCR reads in MiXCR, one entry per CDR3 protein. The data contain just under 750,000 distinct CDR3 sequences, roughly 32% of them seen just once; the ten biggest clones take up about a third. Sequenced sample: blood. Every receptor here comes from a woman aged 40 to 50 with Graves' hyperthyroidism.

In the case of this clonotype: This may be a read error, as it is one base from a much larger clone. The chain uses TRBV5-1 and TRBJ1-2; 9 bases match TRBD1. The CDR3 totals 14 residues. The germline V gene encodes CDR1 SGHRS and CDR2 YFSETQ. As DNA, the CDR3 is TGTGCCAGCGGCCTGGGACAGGGAGGGTATGGCTACACCTTC. Its translation is CASGLGQGGYGYTF.

The chain carries TRBV3-1 and TRBJ1-3; a possible D gene is TRBD1 (5 bases). The germline gives CDR1 LGHDT, CDR2 YNNKEL (reference sequence). V dropped 1 base and J dropped 3 bases, with 13 bases sitting between them. The CDR3 is 16 residues long. The CDR3 is CASSQGGTSVGNTIYF. The CDR3 DNA sequence: TGTGCCAGCAGCCAAGGTGGGACCTCCGTTGGAAACACCATATATTTT.

The chain links TRBV18 to TRBJ1-2; 8 bases map to TRBD1. CDR1 is KGHSH and CDR2 is LQKENI in the germline V gene. After removal of 3 bases from V and 5 bases from J, the junction contained 8 bases not matched to a gene. The length of the CDR3 is 15 residues. In DNA form, the CDR3 reads TGTGCCAGCTCACCTCCGGGACAGGAGATTTATGGCTACACCTTC. This sequence encodes CASSPPGQEIYGYTF. The whole variable domain, filled in from reference TRBV18 and TRBJ1-2, reads NAGVMQNPRHLVRRRGQEARLRCSPMKGHSHVYWYRQLPEEGLKFMVYLQKENIIDESGMPKERFSAEFPKEGPSILRIQQVVRGDSAAYFCASSPPGQEIYGYTFGSGTRLTVV.

The chain couples TRBV27 to TRBJ2-2; tentatively, D is TRBD1 (6 bases). The CDR3 contains 14 residues. V was pared by 2 bases and J by 5 bases, with 9 bases between. Germline CDR1 and CDR2: MNHEY and SMNVEV (reference sequence). The chain's CDR3 is CASSLNRVTGELFF. Here the CDR3 DNA reads TGTGCCAGCAGTTTAAACAGGGTTACCGGGGAGCTGTTTTTT.

This clonotype was detected only a few times. The rearrangement joins TRBV12-3 or TRBV12-4 to TRBJ1-3, with 11 bases matching TRBD1. This CDR3 contains 15 residues. V was pared by 5 bases and J by 8 bases, with 8 bases of the junction left unmatched. Written as DNA, the CDR3 is TGTGCCAGCAGTACTCGGACAGGGGGCTTGTACACCATATATTTT. Translated, it gives CASSTRTGGLYTIYF.

The chain is built from TRBV2 and TRBJ1-6; no firm D call. V was cut by 5 bases and J by 6 bases, with 14 bases left in between. The CDR3 loop spans 15 amino acids. Germline CDR1 SNHLY, CDR2 FYNNEI. CDR3 loop: CASSPTRQINSPLHF. CDR3 sequence (DNA): TGTGCCAGCAGTCCCACAAGACAAATTAATTCACCCCTCCACTTT.

As concerns this clonotype: A read error may be the cause here, since a much bigger clone is one base away. This chain uses TRBV15 with TRBJ1-5, with 8 positions matching TRBD1. This CDR3 spans 12 amino acids. Germline CDR1 LNHNV, CDR2 YYDKDF (reference sequence). The CDR3 sequence: CATNMGQAPRHF. DNA of the CDR3: TGTGCCACCAACATGGGACAGGCGCCCCGGCATTTT.

The CDR3, as DNA: TGTGCCAGTAAACCGGGTGGGGCAGAGACCCAGTACTTC. Its protein is CASKPGGAETQYF. The chain uses TRBV19 and TRBJ2-5; TRBD1 might be the D (5 bases). Germline V gene lookup returns CDR1 LNHDA and CDR2 SQIVND (reference sequence). V lost 7 bases and J 4 bases, leaving 13 bases between the germline ends. CDR3 size: 13 residues. Using reference TRBV19 and TRBJ2-5 for the parts outside the CDR3, the full variable domain is DGGITQSPKYLFRKEGQNVTLSCEQNLNHDAMYWYRQDPGQGLRLIYYSQIVNDFQKGDIAEGYSVSREKKESFPLTVTSAQKNPTAFYLCASKPGGAETQYFGPGTRLLVL.

This clonotype was found once. The chain carries TRBV6-1 and TRBJ1-1; D possibly corresponds to TRBD1 (6 bases). The CDR3 totals 15 residues. Trimming stripped 7 bases from V and 0 bases from J, with 15 bases between. Germline values: CDR1 MNHNS, CDR2 SASEGT. CDR3 region: CASTRRTVVNTEAFF. CDR3 sequence (DNA): TGTGCCAGCACTCGACGGACAGTCGTGAACACTGAAGCTTTCTTT.

There are a few counts of this clonotype. This could be a read error, since a much larger clone is one nucleotide away. The chain employs TRBV7-2 and TRBJ1-6, with D perhaps TRBD1 (5 bases). CDR3 length: 13 amino acids. From germline, CDR1 is SGHTA and CDR2 FQGNSA. V lost 4 bases, J lost 7 bases, and 8 bases lay in between. Written as DNA, the CDR3 is TGTGCCAGCAGCTCACGACAGAATTCACCCCTCCACTTT. This encodes CASSSRQNSPLHF.

This chain links TRBV24-1 with TRBJ1-2; D uncertain. Trimming left V 2 bases short and J 3 bases short, with 18 bases between. This CDR3 is built from 17 residues. Per germline, CDR1 KGHDR and CDR2 SFDVKD. The CDR3 nucleotides read TGTGCCACCAGTGATTCCAGCGGGAGGCTTGAGGACTATGGCTACACCTTC. It translates to CATSDSSGRLEDYGYTF.

The rearrangement joins TRBV7-2 to TRBJ2-7; 11 nucleotides match TRBD1. CDR1 and CDR2 (germline): SGHTA, FQGNSA. This CDR3 region has 16 residues. The V segment lost 5 bases and the J segment 2 bases; nucleotides outside the gene matches: 8. This CDR3 is CASSAGPGQGAYEQYF. The CDR3 DNA follows: TGTGCCAGCAGCGCGGGACCGGGACAGGGGGCCTACGAGCAGTACTTC.